The 2 T cell receptor beta chains below come from one sample, sequenced in a study of cytomegalovirus exposure and HLA in healthy donors. The PCR made use of 60 Vbeta and 13 Jbeta primers. Measured with immunoSEQ multiplex PCR; TCRdb has only the in-frame clones, and not every one. The sample has about 240,000 clones, about 85% seen once. Sequencing was performed on PBMCs. These receptors were obtained from a girl aged 2 to 10 in good health and CMV-seronegative.

The chain couples TRBV2 to TRBJ2-7; 7 bases agree with TRBD2. V lost 3 bases to trimming and J lost 8 bases; unmatched junction nucleotides: 4. The CDR3 contains 12 residues. Germline values: CDR1 SNHLY, CDR2 FYNNEI. Here the CDR3 reads CASSEGLSKQYF. CDR3 bases: TGTGCCAGCAGTGAGGGACTAAGTAAGCAGTACTTC.

The rearrangement links TRBV27 to TRBJ2-7; 7 bases align to TRBD2. This CDR3 is 17 amino acids long. Germline V gene lookup returns CDR1 MNHEY and CDR2 SMNVEV (reference sequence). V gave up 1 base and J gave up 2 bases; unmatched junction bases: 11. The CDR3, as DNA: TGTGCCAGCAGTTTATTGTCAGTAGCGGGTGATCCCTACGAGCAGTACTTC. Protein: CASSLLSVAGDPYEQYF.